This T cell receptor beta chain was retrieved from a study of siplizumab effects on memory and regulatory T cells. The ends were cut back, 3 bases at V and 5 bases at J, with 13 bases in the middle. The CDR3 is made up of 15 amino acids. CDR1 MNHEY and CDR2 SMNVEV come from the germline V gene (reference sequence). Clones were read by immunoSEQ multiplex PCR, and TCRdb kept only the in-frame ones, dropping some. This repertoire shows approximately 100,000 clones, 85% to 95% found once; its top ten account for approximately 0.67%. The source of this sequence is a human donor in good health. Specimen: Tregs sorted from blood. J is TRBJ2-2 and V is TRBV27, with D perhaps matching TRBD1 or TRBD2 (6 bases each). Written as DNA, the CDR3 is TGTGCCAGCAGTTTTTTCGGGGGCCGAACCGGGGAGCTGTTTTTT. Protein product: CASSFFGGRTGELFF.